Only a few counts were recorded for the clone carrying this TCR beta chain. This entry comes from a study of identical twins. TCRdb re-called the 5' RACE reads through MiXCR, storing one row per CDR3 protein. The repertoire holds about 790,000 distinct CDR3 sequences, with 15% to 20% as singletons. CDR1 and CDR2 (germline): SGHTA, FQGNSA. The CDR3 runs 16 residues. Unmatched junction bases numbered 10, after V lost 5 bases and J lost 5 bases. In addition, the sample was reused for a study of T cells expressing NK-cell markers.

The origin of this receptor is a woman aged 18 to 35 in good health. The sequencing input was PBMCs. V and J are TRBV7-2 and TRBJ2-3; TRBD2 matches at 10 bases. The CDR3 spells CASSLERGGSLDTQYF. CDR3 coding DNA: TGTGCCAGCAGCCTTGAGCGGGGGGGCTCTCTAGATACGCAGTATTTT.